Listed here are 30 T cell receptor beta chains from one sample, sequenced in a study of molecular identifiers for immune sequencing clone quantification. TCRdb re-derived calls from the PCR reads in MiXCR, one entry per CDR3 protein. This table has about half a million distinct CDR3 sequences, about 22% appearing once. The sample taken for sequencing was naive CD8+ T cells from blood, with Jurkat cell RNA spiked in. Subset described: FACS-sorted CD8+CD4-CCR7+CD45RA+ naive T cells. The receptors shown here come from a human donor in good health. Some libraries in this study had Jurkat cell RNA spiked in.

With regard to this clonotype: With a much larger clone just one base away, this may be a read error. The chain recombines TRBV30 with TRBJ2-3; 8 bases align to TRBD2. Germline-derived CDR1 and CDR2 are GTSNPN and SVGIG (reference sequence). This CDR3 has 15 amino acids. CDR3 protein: CAWSGLAGTTDRQYF. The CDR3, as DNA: TGTGCCTGGAGTGGGCTAGCGGGTACCACAGATAGGCAGTATTTT.

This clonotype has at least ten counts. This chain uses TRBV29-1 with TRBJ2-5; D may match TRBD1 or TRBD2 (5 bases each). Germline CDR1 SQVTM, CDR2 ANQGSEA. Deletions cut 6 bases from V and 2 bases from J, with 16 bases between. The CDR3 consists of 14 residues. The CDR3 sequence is CSVERGTQQETQYF. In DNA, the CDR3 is TGCAGCGTCGAGAGAGGGACGCAGCAAGAGACCCAGTACTTC.

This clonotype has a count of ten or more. The DNA of the CDR3 is TGTGCCAGCAGTTACGACAGGGTCTACGAGCAGTACTTC. It translates to CASSYDRVYEQYF. The chain carries TRBV6-6 and TRBJ2-7; 7 bases align to TRBD1. The V gene end was trimmed by 2 bases and the J gene end by 3 bases; junction bases not matched to a gene: 1. Germline CDR1 reads MNHNY; CDR2 reads SVGAGI (reference sequence). This CDR3 has 13 amino acids.

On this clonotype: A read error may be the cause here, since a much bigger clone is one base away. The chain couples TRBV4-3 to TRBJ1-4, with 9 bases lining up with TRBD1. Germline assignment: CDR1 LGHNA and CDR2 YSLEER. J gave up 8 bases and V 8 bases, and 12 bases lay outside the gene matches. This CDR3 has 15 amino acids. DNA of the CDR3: TGCGCCAGCGGCGAGGACAGGGGCTCTCGAGAAAAACTGTTTTTT. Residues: CASGEDRGSREKLFF.

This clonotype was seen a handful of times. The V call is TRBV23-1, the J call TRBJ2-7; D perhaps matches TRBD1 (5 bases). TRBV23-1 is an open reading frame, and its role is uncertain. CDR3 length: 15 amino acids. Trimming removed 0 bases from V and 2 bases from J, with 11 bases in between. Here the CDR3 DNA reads TGCGCCAGCAGTCAATCGAAGCAGGGCCCCTACGAGCAGTACTTC. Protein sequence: CASSQSKQGPYEQYF.

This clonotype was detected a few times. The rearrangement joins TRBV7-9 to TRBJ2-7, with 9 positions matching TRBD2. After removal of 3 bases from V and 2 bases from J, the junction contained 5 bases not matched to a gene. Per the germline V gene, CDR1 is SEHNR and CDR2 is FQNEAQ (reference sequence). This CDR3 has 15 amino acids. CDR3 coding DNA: TGTGCCAGCAGCTTTAGCGGGGGCGAGACCTACGAGCAGTACTTC. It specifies CASSFSGGETYEQYF. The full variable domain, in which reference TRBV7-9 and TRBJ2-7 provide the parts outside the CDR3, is DTGVSQNPRHKITKRGQNVTFRCDPISEHNRLYWYRQTLGQGPEFLTYFQNEAQLEKSRLLSDRFSAERPKGSFSTLEIQRTEQGDSAMYLCASSFSGGETYEQYFGPGTRLTVT.

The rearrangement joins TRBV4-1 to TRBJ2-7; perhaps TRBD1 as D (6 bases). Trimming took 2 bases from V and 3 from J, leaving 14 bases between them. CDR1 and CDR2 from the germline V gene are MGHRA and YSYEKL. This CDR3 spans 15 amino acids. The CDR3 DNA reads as TGCGCCAGCAGCCAACGATTTGGACAGAACTACGAGCAGTACTTC. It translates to CASSQRFGQNYEQYF.

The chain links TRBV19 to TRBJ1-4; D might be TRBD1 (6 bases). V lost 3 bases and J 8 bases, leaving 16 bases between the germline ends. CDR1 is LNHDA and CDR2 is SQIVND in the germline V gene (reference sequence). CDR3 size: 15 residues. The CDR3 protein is CASSIDRQVEEKLFF. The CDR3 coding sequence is TGTGCCAGTAGTATTGATCGACAGGTCGAAGAAAAACTGTTTTTT.

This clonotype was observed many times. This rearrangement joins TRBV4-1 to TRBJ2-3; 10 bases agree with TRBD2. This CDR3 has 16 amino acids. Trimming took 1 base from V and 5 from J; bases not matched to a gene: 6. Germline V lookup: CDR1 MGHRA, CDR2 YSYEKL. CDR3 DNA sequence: TGCGCCAGCAGCCAAGGTTGGACTAGCGGTCGAGATACGCAGTATTTT. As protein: CASSQGWTSGRDTQYF.

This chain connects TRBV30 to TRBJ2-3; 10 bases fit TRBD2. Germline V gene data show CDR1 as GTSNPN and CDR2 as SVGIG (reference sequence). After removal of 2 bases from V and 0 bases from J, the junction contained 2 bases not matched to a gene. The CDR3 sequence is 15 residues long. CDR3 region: CAWSLTSGSTDTQYF. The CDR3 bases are TGTGCCTGGAGTTTGACTAGCGGGAGCACAGATACGCAGTATTTT.

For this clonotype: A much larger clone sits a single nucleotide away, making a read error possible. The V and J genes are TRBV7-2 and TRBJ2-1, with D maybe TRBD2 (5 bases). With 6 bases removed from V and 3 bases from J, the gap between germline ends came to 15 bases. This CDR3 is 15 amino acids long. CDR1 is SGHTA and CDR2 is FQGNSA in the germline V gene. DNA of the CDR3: TGTGCCAGCAGTCGATCGGGGAAGGACTACAATGAGCAGTTCTTC. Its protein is CASSRSGKDYNEQFF.

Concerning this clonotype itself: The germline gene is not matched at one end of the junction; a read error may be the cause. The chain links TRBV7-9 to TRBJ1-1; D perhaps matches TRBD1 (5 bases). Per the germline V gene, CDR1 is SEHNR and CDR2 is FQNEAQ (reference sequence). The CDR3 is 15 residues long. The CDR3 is CTSSLAQGAGTEAFF. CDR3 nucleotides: TGTACCAGCAGCCTAGCGCAAGGGGCCGGGACTGAAGCTTTCTTT. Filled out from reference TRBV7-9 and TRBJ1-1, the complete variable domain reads DTGVSQNPRHKITKRGQNVTFRCDPISEHNRLYWYRQTLGQGPEFLTYFQNEAQLEKSRLLSDRFSAERPKGSFSTLEIQRTEQGDSAMYLCTSSLAQGAGTEAFFGQGTRLTVV.

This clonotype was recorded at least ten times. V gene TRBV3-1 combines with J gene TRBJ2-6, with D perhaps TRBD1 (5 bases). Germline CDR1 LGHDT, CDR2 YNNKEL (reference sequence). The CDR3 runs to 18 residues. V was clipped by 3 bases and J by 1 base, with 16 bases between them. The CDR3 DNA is TGTGCCAGCAGCCAGGGGCTTACGAGATTATCTGGGGCCAACGTCCTGACTTTC. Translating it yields CASSQGLTRLSGANVLTF.

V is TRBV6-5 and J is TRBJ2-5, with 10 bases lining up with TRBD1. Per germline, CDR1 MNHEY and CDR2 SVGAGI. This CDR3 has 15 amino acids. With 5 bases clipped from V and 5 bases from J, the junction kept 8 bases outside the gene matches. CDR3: CASSGRDRGLETQYF. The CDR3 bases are TGTGCCAGCAGTGGCAGGGACAGGGGATTGGAGACCCAGTACTTC.

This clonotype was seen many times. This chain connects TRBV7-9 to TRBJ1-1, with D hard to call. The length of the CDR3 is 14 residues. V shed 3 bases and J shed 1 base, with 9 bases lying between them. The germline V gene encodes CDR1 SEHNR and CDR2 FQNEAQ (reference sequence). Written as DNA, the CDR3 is TGTGCCAGCAGCTTCCCCACAGAGAACACTGAAGCTTTCTTT. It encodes CASSFPTENTEAFF. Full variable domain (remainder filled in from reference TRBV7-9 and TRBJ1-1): DTGVSQNPRHKITKRGQNVTFRCDPISEHNRLYWYRQTLGQGPEFLTYFQNEAQLEKSRLLSDRFSAERPKGSFSTLEIQRTEQGDSAMYLCASSFPTENTEAFFGQGTRLTVV.

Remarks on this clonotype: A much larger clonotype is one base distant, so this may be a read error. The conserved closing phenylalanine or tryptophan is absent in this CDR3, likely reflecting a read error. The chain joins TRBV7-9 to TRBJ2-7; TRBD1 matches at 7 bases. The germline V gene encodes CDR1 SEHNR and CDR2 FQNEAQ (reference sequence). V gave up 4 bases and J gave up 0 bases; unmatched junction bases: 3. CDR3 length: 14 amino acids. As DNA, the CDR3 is TGTGCCAGCAGCTCGGACAGGAGCTCCTACGAGCAGTACTCC. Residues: CASSSDRSSYEQYS.

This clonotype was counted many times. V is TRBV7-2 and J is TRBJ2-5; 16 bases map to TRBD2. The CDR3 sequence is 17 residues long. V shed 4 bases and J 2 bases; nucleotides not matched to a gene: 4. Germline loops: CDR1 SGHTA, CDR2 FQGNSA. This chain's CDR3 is CASSSGTSGRDQETQYF. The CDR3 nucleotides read TGTGCCAGCAGCTCTGGGACTAGCGGGAGGGATCAAGAGACCCAGTACTTC.

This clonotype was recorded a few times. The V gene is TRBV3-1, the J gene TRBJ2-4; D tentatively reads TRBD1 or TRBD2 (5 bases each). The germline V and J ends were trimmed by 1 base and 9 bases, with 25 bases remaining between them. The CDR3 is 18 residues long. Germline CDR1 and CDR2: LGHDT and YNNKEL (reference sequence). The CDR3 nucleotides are TGTGCCAGCAGCCAAGTTTTGGGGCCAGCCGGACTTAGTTCCATTCAGTACTTC. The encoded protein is CASSQVLGPAGLSSIQYF.

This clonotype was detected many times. DNA for the CDR3: TGCAGTGCTAGATGGGGGAGGACAGGAGATACGCAGTATTTT. Encoded protein: CSARWGRTGDTQYF. The chain carries TRBV20-1 and TRBJ2-3; D might be TRBD1 (7 bases). The length of the CDR3 is 14 residues. V lost 2 bases and J lost 5, with 14 bases in between. The germline V gene encodes CDR1 DFQATT and CDR2 SNEGSKA (reference sequence).

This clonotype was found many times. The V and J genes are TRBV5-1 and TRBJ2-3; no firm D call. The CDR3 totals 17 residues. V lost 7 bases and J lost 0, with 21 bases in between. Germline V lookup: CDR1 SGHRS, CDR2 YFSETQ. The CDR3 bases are TGCGCCAGCCAACCTGGAGTCGACAAAACTAGCACAGATACGCAGTATTTT. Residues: CASQPGVDKTSTDTQYF.

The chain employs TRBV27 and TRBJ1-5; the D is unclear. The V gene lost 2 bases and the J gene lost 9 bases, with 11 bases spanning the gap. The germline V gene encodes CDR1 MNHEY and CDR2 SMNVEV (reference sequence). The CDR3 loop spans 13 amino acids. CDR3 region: CASSLAGPGPQHF. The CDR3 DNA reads TGTGCCAGCAGTTTAGCCGGGCCCGGGCCCCAGCATTTT.

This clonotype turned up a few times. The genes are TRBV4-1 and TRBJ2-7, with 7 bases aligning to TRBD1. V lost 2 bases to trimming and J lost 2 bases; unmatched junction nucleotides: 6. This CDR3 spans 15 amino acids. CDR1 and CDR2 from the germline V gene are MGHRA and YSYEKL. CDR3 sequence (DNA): TGCGCCAGCAGCCAAAGACAGGGTGAGGCCTACGAGCAGTACTTC. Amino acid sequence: CASSQRQGEAYEQYF.

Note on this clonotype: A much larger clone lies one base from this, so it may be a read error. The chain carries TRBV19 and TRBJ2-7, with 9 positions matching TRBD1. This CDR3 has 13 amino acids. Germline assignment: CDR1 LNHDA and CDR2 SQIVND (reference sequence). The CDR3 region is CATAWTGDGERYF. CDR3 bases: TGTGCCACCGCCTGGACAGGGGACGGCGAGCGGTACTTC.

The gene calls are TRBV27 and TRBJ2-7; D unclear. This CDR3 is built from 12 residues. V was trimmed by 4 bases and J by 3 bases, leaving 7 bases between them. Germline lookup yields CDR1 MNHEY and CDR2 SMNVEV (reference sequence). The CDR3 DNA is TGTGCCAGCAGTTCTAACGGCTACGAGCAGTACTTC. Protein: CASSSNGYEQYF.

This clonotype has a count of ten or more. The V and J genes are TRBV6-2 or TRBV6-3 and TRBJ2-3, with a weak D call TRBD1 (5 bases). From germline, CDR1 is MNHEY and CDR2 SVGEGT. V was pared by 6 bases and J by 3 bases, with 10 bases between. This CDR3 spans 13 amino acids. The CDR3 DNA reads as TGTGCCAGCAGCTCCCGACAGACAGATACGCAGTATTTT. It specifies CASSSRQTDTQYF.

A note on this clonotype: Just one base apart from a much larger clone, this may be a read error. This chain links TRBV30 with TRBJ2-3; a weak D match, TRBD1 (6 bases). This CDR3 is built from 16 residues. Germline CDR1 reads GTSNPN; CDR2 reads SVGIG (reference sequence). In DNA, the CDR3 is TGTGCCTGGAGTGTAGGATATCAGGGTCGGACAGATGCGCAGTATTTT. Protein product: CAWSVGYQGRTDAQYF.

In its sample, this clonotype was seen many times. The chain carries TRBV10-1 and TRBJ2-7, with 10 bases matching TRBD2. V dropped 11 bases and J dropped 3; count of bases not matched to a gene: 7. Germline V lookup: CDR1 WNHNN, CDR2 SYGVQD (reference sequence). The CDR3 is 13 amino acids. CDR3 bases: TGCGCCCGACCTAGCGGGGGTTTCTACGAGCAGTACTTC. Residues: CARPSGGFYEQYF.

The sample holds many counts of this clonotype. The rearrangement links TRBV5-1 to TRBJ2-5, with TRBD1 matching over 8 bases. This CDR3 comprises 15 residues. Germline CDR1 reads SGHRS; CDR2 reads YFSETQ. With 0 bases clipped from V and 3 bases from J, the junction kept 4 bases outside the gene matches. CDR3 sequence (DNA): TGCGCCAGCAGCTTGGCCAAGACAGGGGAAGAGACCCAGTACTTC. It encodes CASSLAKTGEETQYF.

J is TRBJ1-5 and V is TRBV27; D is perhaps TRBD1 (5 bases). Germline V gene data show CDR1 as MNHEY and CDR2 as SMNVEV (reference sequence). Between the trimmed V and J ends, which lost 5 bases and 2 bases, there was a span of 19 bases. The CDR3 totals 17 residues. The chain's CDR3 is CASSPSGARGGNQPQHF. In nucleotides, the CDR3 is TGTGCCAGCAGTCCTTCTGGGGCAAGAGGCGGCAATCAGCCCCAGCATTTT.

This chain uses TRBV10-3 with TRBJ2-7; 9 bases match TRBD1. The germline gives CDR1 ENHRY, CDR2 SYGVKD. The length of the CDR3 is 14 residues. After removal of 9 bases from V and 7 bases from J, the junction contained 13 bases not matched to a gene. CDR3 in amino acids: CAIWDRDETSEQYF. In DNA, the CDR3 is TGTGCCATTTGGGACAGGGATGAGACGTCGGAGCAGTACTTC.